The present entry profiles one TCR beta chain with its context. Possible read error: a much larger clone is one base away. A modified ARM-PCR protocol with three rounds of nested PCR amplified TCRbeta. One entry per CDR3 protein results from TCRdb running MiXCR on the multiplex PCR reads. The sample lists about 86,000 distinct CDR3 sequences, approximately 73% seen once, with around a fifth in the top ten. The CDR3 runs to 13 residues. V lost 11 bases and J 2 bases, leaving 15 bases between the germline ends. CDR1 MDHEN and CDR2 SYDVKM come from the germline V gene. The template was RNA from unsorted bulk tissue. Distant lung tissue was collected more than 3 cm away from the tumor edge. This record comes from a study of tumor and adjacent non-tumor tissue in lung cancer. Study-wide background: The patients, approximately 9 men and 5 women, were roughly 30 to 80 with stage I to III disease.

Sequencing used distant non-tumor lung tissue. The gene calls are TRBV28 and TRBJ2-5; tentatively, D is TRBD1 or TRBD2 (5 bases each). This clonotype was sampled from a woman in her forties or fifties with non-small cell lung cancer. The CDR3 nucleotides are TGTGCCGACAGCCGGGGATCTCAAGAGACCCAGTACTTC. Its protein is CADSRGSQETQYF.